One sample yielded the 21 T cell receptor beta chains listed below, sequenced in a study of siplizumab effects on memory and regulatory T cells. This table comes from immunoSEQ multiplex PCR, and its TCRdb copy is limited to in-frame clones, with some not included. The sample gives about 120,000 clones, about 94% of which show up once; roughly 1.7% is in the top ten. The sequenced sample consisted of non-Treg CD4+ T cells sorted from blood. These receptors originate from a human donor in good health.

The chain uses TRBV6-1 and TRBJ1-2; D ambiguous. The CDR3 spans 13 residues. Germline V gives CDR1 MNHNS, CDR2 SASEGT. The ends were cut back, 1 base at V and 8 bases at J, with 11 bases in the middle. CDR3 in DNA: TGTGCCAGCAGTGAAGTTCGGGGAGGGGGCTACACCTTC. Translated: CASSEVRGGGYTF.

V and J are TRBV2 and TRBJ1-3, with no clear D. This CDR3 is built from 17 residues. The ends were cut back, 2 bases at V and 0 bases at J, with 14 bases in the middle. CDR1 is SNHLY and CDR2 is FYNNEI in the germline V gene. The CDR3 is CASSESLSRLSGNTIYF. The CDR3 nucleotides are TGTGCCAGCAGTGAAAGCCTCTCACGGCTCTCTGGAAACACCATATATTTT.

The chain joins TRBV5-5 to TRBJ2-7; TRBD2 matches at 10 bases. This CDR3 spans 16 amino acids. The J segment lost 4 bases and the V segment lost 1 base, leaving 8 bases of the junction unmatched. The germline V gene has CDR1 SGHKS and CDR2 YYEKEE (reference sequence). This CDR3 reads CASSLTSLAGDYEQYF. The CDR3 region has the DNA TGTGCCAGCAGCTTGACGTCTCTAGCGGGGGATTACGAGCAGTACTTC.

This chain joins TRBV25-1 and TRBJ1-1; the match to TRBD1 covers 9 bases. The germline V gene encodes CDR1 MGHDK and CDR2 SYGVNS. CDR3 size: 15 residues. The junction had 9 bases not matched to a gene; V was cut back by 6 bases and J by 4 bases. DNA of the CDR3: TGTGCCAGCAGCCGGACAGGGGAAGGGGGCACTGAAGCTTTCTTT. This translates into CASSRTGEGGTEAFF.

The sample holds one count of this clone. The chain carries TRBV28 and TRBJ2-1; D is unclear. V was clipped by 4 bases and J by 7 bases, with 11 bases between them. CDR3 size: 13 residues. The germline V gene encodes CDR1 MDHEN and CDR2 SYDVKM. The CDR3 loop reads CASSSTMTNEQFF. CDR3 nucleotide sequence: TGTGCCAGCAGTTCCACCATGACAAATGAGCAGTTCTTC.

V is TRBV2 and J is TRBJ1-1, with TRBD1 as a possible D gene (6 bases). Germline V gives CDR1 SNHLY, CDR2 FYNNEI. V lost 7 bases and J 5 bases, leaving 14 bases between the germline ends. The CDR3 loop spans 13 amino acids. CDR3 nucleotide sequence: TGTGCCAGCACCCTCGGGGGCCAGACTGAAGCTTTCTTT. This gives the protein CASTLGGQTEAFF. Full variable domain (rest looked up from reference TRBV2 and TRBJ1-1): EPEVTQTPSHQVTQMGQEVILRCVPISNHLYFYWYRQILGQKVEFLVSFYNNEISEKSEIFDDQFSVERPDGSNFTLKIRSTKLEDSAMYFCASTLGGQTEAFFGQGTRLTVV.

The V gene is TRBV5-6, the J gene TRBJ2-3; D unclear. Germline V gene sequence: CDR1 SGHDT, CDR2 YYEEEE. Trimming cost V 0 bases and J 4 bases, with 6 bases left between them. The CDR3 contains 13 residues. The CDR3 sequence is CASSLGRADTQYF. The CDR3 DNA is TGTGCCAGCAGCTTGGGGCGCGCAGATACGCAGTATTTT. Complete variable domain (other parts from reference TRBV5-6 and TRBJ2-3): DAGVTQSPTHLIKTRGQQVTLRCSPKSGHDTVSWYQQALGQGPQFIFQYYEEEERQRGNFPDRFSGHQFPNYSSELNVNALLLGDSALYLCASSLGRADTQYFGPGTRLTVL.

The V and J genes are TRBV10-1 and TRBJ2-1; a weak D match, TRBD1 (6 bases). The V gene's germline CDR1 is WNHNN and CDR2 SYGVQD (reference sequence). This CDR3 has 13 residues. Deletions cut 4 bases from V and 4 bases from J, with 8 bases between. The CDR3 region is CASSAQGYNEQFF. The CDR3 DNA sequence: TGCGCCAGCAGTGCCCAGGGGTACAATGAGCAGTTCTTC.

This rearrangement joins TRBV7-6 to TRBJ1-5, with 8 nucleotides matching TRBD1. The junction had 13 bases not matched to a gene; V was cut back by 5 bases and J by 4 bases. Per germline, CDR1 SGHVS and CDR2 FNYEAQ. The CDR3 extends over 17 amino acids. Here the CDR3 DNA reads TGTGCCAGCAGCCTAGGGGTGACAGGGGACGGGAATCAGCCCCAGCATTTT. This sequence encodes CASSLGVTGDGNQPQHF.

This clone was seen just once. This chain links TRBV6-6 with TRBJ1-1; no definite D call. V lost 8 bases and J lost 1, with 20 bases in between. CDR3 length: 16 amino acids. CDR1 is MNHNY, CDR2 SVGAGI, per germline (reference sequence). CDR3 sequence: CASQHALGNTNTEAFF. In nucleotides, the CDR3 is TGTGCCAGCCAACATGCTCTGGGGAACACGAACACTGAAGCTTTCTTT.

This chain links TRBV19 with TRBJ2-6, with no clear D. The V gene lost 4 bases and the J gene lost 3 bases, with 10 bases spanning the gap. This CDR3 has 15 amino acids. The germline CDR1 and CDR2 sequences are LNHDA and SQIVND (reference sequence). DNA of the CDR3: TGTGCCAGTAGTAATTCGGGCGGTGGGGCCAACGTCCTGACTTTC. It encodes CASSNSGGGANVLTF. Variable domain in full (rest from reference TRBV19 and TRBJ2-6): DGGITQSPKYLFRKEGQNVTLSCEQNLNHDAMYWYRQDPGQGLRLIYYSQIVNDFQKGDIAEGYSVSREKKESFPLTVTSAQKNPTAFYLCASSNSGGGANVLTFGAGSRLTVL.

The chain recombines TRBV2 with TRBJ1-5, with unresolved D. The germline gives CDR1 SNHLY, CDR2 FYNNEI. Trimming left V 6 bases short and J 7 bases short, with 13 bases between. CDR3 size: 13 residues. The CDR3 bases are TGTGCCAGCAGGACCGGCCAGAAACAGCCCCAGCATTTT. Residues: CASRTGQKQPQHF.

In its sample, this clone was seen once. The J gene is TRBJ2-2, the V gene TRBV2, with D uncertain. There are 13 residues in the CDR3. Germline assignment: CDR1 SNHLY and CDR2 FYNNEI. V dropped 5 bases and J dropped 10 bases, with 14 bases sitting between them. CDR3 residues: CASSPQGWEELFF. In DNA form, the CDR3 reads TGTGCCAGCAGTCCCCAAGGTTGGGAGGAGCTGTTTTTT.

This clone was detected only a few times. This chain joins TRBV6-5 and TRBJ2-3; D gene unclear. The CDR3 is 14 residues long. Germline values: CDR1 MNHEY, CDR2 SVGAGI. Trimming left V 4 bases short and J 3 bases short, with 11 bases between. The CDR3 DNA sequence: TGTGCCAGCAGTTCTTCCTCCCAGACAGATACGCAGTATTTT. Encoded protein: CASSSSSQTDTQYF.

The chain links TRBV5-6 to TRBJ2-3; TRBD2 matches at 15 bases. V lost 3 bases to trimming and J lost 6 bases; unmatched junction nucleotides: 11. Germline values: CDR1 SGHDT, CDR2 YYEEEE. The CDR3 is made up of 18 amino acids. The CDR3 region is CASSSLGLAGGGDDTQYF. The CDR3 nucleotides read TGTGCCAGCAGCTCACTGGGACTAGCGGGGGGCGGGGATGATACGCAGTATTTT.

V usage is TRBV4-2 and J usage is TRBJ2-7; weak D call: TRBD1 (6 bases). This CDR3 spans 16 amino acids. Trimming took off 0 bases at V and 2 bases at J, with 14 bases between the two ends. The germline V gene encodes CDR1 LGHNA and CDR2 YNFKEQ. The DNA for the CDR3 is TGTGCCAGCAGCCAAGAGGGGGCAGGGTACCCCTACGAGCAGTACTTC. As protein: CASSQEGAGYPYEQYF.

The chain has TRBV6-5 and TRBJ2-6; D unresolved. This CDR3 comprises 14 residues. Between the trimmed V and J ends, which lost 2 bases and 2 bases, there was a span of 4 bases. Germline CDR1 is MNHEY and CDR2 is SVGAGI. The chain's CDR3 is CASSYRAGANVLTF. DNA of the CDR3: TGTGCCAGCAGTTACAGGGCTGGGGCCAACGTCCTGACTTTC.

This rearrangement joins TRBV7-9 to TRBJ2-1, with 9 bases fitting TRBD2. CDR1 SEHNR and CDR2 FQNEAQ come from the germline V gene (reference sequence). The V and J ends lost 5 bases and 10 bases, in that order; junction bases with no gene match: 6. This CDR3 is built from 13 residues. The CDR3 bases are TGTGCCAGCAGCCGGCGACTAGCGGAAGAGCAGTTCTTC. Translated: CASSRRLAEEQFF.

The chain carries TRBV4-2 and TRBJ2-7; either TRBD1 or TRBD2 may supply D (5 bases each). V lost 2 bases and J lost 0, with 11 bases in between. Germline V gives CDR1 LGHNA, CDR2 YNFKEQ. This CDR3 comprises 15 residues. The CDR3 here is CASSQPGPLSYEQYF. The CDR3 DNA reads as TGTGCCAGCAGCCAACCGGGACCTCTCTCCTACGAGCAGTACTTC.

The V and J genes are TRBV7-9 and TRBJ2-1, with a possible D match to TRBD1 (6 bases). The V end was cut by 4 bases, the J end by 3 bases, with 19 bases between. The germline V gene has CDR1 SEHNR and CDR2 FQNEAQ (reference sequence). The CDR3 runs 17 residues. The CDR3 region has the DNA TGTGCCAGCAGCTCCACACACAGGGTTCCCTACTACAATGAGCAGTTCTTC. This translates into CASSSTHRVPYYNEQFF.

The chain is built from TRBV19 and TRBJ1-4, with D perhaps TRBD1 (5 bases). CDR1 and CDR2 from the germline V gene are LNHDA and SQIVND (reference sequence). The CDR3 spans 15 residues. With 5 bases removed from V and 2 bases from J, the gap between germline ends came to 12 bases. The CDR3 loop is CASSPGYSTNEKLFF. Written as DNA, the CDR3 is TGTGCCAGTAGTCCAGGGTACTCGACTAATGAAAAACTGTTTTTT.